The next 17 T cell receptor beta chains were all read from a single sample in a study of regulatory T cells in long-lasting Graves disease. Time point specified: newly diagnosed GD, antithyroid drugs for less than 3 months. Isolated PBMC RNA provided the starting material for the TCR library. In building TCR beta libraries, iRepertoire HTBI primers were used together with Arm-PCR of CDR3 regions. One entry per CDR3 protein, called by TCRdb with MiXCR from the multiplex PCR reads. The sample lists about 530,000 distinct CDR3 sequences, roughly 15% occurring once. The sample was also linked to a second study, of T cells in Graves' hyperthyroidism and ophthalmopathy.

The sample in question was peripheral blood mononuclear cells (PBMCs), obtained at new diagnosis, from a patient treated with antithyroid drugs. Source of these receptors: a woman aged 35-60 years with Graves disease.

A note on this clonotype: One end of the junction is discordant with germline, which a read error may explain. The chain has TRBV3-1 and TRBJ2-2, with TRBD1 matching 10 bases. The CDR3 runs to 16 residues. Germline values: CDR1 LGHDT, CDR2 YNNKEL (reference sequence). CDR3 region: CTSSQGDRGLTGELFF. The CDR3 coding sequence is TGTACCAGCAGCCAAGGTGACAGGGGGCTCACCGGGGAGCTGTTTTTT.

A few counts support this clonotype. This chain's CDR3 is CSASGGYQDNEQFF. CDR3 DNA sequence: TGCAGCGCTAGCGGGGGGTATCAGGACAATGAGCAGTTCTTC. The chain employs TRBV29-1 and TRBJ2-1; 11 bases match TRBD2. The CDR3 is made up of 14 amino acids. CDR1 is SQVTM, CDR2 ANQGSEA, per germline. V lost 7 bases, J lost 5 bases, and 7 bases stayed unmatched.

This clonotype was recorded many times. The CDR3 loop is CASSRGSTRTDTQYF. CDR3 sequence (DNA): TGTGCCAGCAGTAGGGGTTCGACGCGCACAGATACGCAGTATTTT. The chain is built from TRBV5-4 and TRBJ2-3; weak D call: TRBD1 (5 bases). This CDR3 comprises 15 residues. The germline V and J ends were trimmed by 5 bases and 1 base, with 14 bases remaining between them. Germline CDR1 is SGHNT and CDR2 is YYREEE (reference sequence).

The rearrangement uses TRBV5-8 and TRBJ2-7, with D perhaps TRBD1 (6 bases). CDR3 length: 16 residues. Per the germline V gene, CDR1 is SGHTS and CDR2 is YDEGEE. Trimming stripped 5 bases from V and 0 bases from J, with 18 bases between. The CDR3 sequence is CASSSLAGTTSYEQYF. The CDR3 DNA reads TGTGCCAGCAGTTCGCTGGCCGGGACAACCTCCTACGAGCAGTACTTC.

The chain is built from TRBV5-4 and TRBJ1-1, with TRBD1 matching 7 bases. The V gene end was trimmed by 4 bases and the J gene end by 4 bases; junction bases not matched to a gene: 10. In germline, CDR1 is SGHNT, CDR2 YYREEE (reference sequence). This CDR3 is 15 amino acids long. The DNA for the CDR3 is TGTGCCAGCAGCCAGACAGGGAGAGGGGGCACTGAAGCTTTCTTT. This translates into CASSQTGRGGTEAFF.

This clonotype was seen a few times. The rearrangement links TRBV29-1 to TRBJ2-2, with D perhaps matching TRBD2 (5 bases). The CDR3 spans 14 residues. The germline CDR1 and CDR2 sequences are SQVTM and ANQGSEA. The V gene lost 2 bases and the J gene lost 6 bases, with 13 bases spanning the gap. CDR3 protein: CSVENRDFSGELFF. CDR3 DNA: TGCAGCGTTGAAAACCGGGATTTTTCCGGGGAGCTGTTTTTT.

This rearrangement joins TRBV20-1 to TRBJ2-5, with D perhaps TRBD2 (6 bases). Trimming cost V 2 bases and J 5 bases, with 12 bases left between them. This CDR3 has 13 residues. Germline V gene data show CDR1 as DFQATT and CDR2 as SNEGSKA (reference sequence). The CDR3 nucleotides read TGCAGTGCTAGACGCGGGGCCGCGGAGACCCAGTACTTC. Residues: CSARRGAAETQYF.

This clonotype was observed at least ten times. The chain joins TRBV15 to TRBJ2-7; tentatively, D is TRBD1 (6 bases). The CDR3 is 14 residues long. Germline values: CDR1 LNHNV, CDR2 YYDKDF (reference sequence). V shed 0 bases and J shed 4 bases, with 10 bases lying between them. The CDR3 bases are TGTGCCACCAGCAGAGAAAACAGGGATTACGAGCAGTACTTC. Protein sequence: CATSRENRDYEQYF.

With regard to this clonotype: A much larger clone lies one base from this, so it may be a read error. This chain's CDR3 is CAGSLGSGKSQYF. The DNA of the CDR3 is TGTGCCGGCAGCTTGGGATCCGGCAAGTCACAGTATTTT. The chain is built from TRBV11-2 and TRBJ2-3; D is ambiguous. There are 13 residues in the CDR3. In germline, CDR1 is SGHAT, CDR2 FQNNGV. Full variable domain (remainder filled in from reference TRBV11-2 and TRBJ2-3): EAGVAQSPRYKIIEKRQSVAFWCNPISGHATLYWYQQILGQGPKLLIQFQNNGVVDDSQLPKDRFSAERLKGVDSTLKIQPAKLEDSAVYLCAGSLGSGKSQYFGPGTRLTVL.

This clonotype came up many times. The genes are TRBV27 and TRBJ2-5; 9 positions agree with TRBD2. Germline loops: CDR1 MNHEY, CDR2 SMNVEV (reference sequence). The CDR3 sequence is 16 residues long. With V trimmed by 1 base and J by 0 bases, 3 bases remained unmatched. DNA of the CDR3: TGTGCCAGCAGTTTATTTAGCGGGGGATACCAAGAGACCCAGTACTTC. Translating it yields CASSLFSGGYQETQYF.

The rearrangement joins TRBV20-1 to TRBJ2-5, with 10 bases matching TRBD2. J gave up 1 base and V 3 bases, and 8 bases lay outside the gene matches. The germline CDR1 and CDR2 sequences are DFQATT and SNEGSKA (reference sequence). This CDR3 is built from 16 residues. CDR3 loop: CSASPLLAGPQETQYF. The CDR3 bases are TGCAGTGCTAGCCCACTACTAGCGGGACCCCAAGAGACCCAGTACTTC.

The chain is built from TRBV5-6 and TRBJ2-7; D not certain. V shed 0 bases and J shed 6 bases, with 10 bases lying between them. The CDR3 contains 13 residues. Germline V gene lookup returns CDR1 SGHDT and CDR2 YYEEEE. CDR3 nucleotide sequence: TGTGCCAGCAGCTTGGGTAGCTTGAGCGAGCAGTACTTC. The encoded protein is CASSLGSLSEQYF.

This clonotype was observed once. The chain combines TRBV9 with TRBJ1-6; 7 bases are shared with TRBD1. Germline CDR1 reads SGDLS; CDR2 reads YYNGEE. CDR3 length equals 15 residues. V lost 0 bases and J lost 7; bases outside the gene matches: 4. The CDR3 reads CASSVVGTANSPLHF. CDR3 DNA sequence: TGTGCCAGCAGCGTAGTAGGGACAGCAAATTCACCCCTCCACTTT. Full variable domain (rest looked up from reference TRBV9 and TRBJ1-6): DSGVTQTPKHLITATGQRVTLRCSPRSGDLSVYWYQQSLDQGLQFLIQYYNGEERAKGNILERFSAQQFPDLHSELNLSSLELGDSALYFCASSVVGTANSPLHFGNGTRLTVT.

This clonotype has at least ten counts. The genes are TRBV2 and TRBJ2-7; D ambiguous. The germline V gene has CDR1 SNHLY and CDR2 FYNNEI. The length of the CDR3 is 14 residues. V was clipped by 5 bases and J by 3 bases, with 14 bases between them. The CDR3 is CASSWATNNYEQYF. In DNA form, the CDR3 reads TGTGCCAGCAGTTGGGCGACGAATAACTACGAGCAGTACTTC.

At least ten counts were recorded for this clonotype. The CDR3 nucleotides are TGTGCCAGCAGCTTGTCGGGAGATACGCAGTATTTT. Translated: CASSLSGDTQYF. V gene TRBV7-9 combines with J gene TRBJ2-3; no firm D call. CDR3 length: 12 residues. From germline, CDR1 is SEHNR and CDR2 FQNEAQ (reference sequence). V lost 3 bases, J lost 5 bases, and 6 bases lay in between.

This clonotype was counted many times. CDR3 protein: CASSEASEKGNEQFF. CDR3 DNA: TGCGCCAGCAGTGAGGCTAGCGAAAAAGGGAATGAGCAGTTCTTC. The V and J genes are TRBV10-2 and TRBJ2-1; D possibly corresponds to TRBD2 (6 bases). The germline gives CDR1 WSHSY, CDR2 SAAADI. CDR3 size: 15 residues. V dropped 2 bases and J dropped 7 bases, with 15 bases sitting between them.

This chain joins TRBV9 and TRBJ2-5, with 7 nucleotides matching TRBD2. The germline V gene encodes CDR1 SGDLS and CDR2 YYNGEE. The CDR3 is 17 amino acids. Unmatched junction bases numbered 17, after V lost 4 bases and J lost 5 bases. CDR3 sequence (DNA): TGTGCCAGCAGCCCCTGGACTAGTCTCGGGGATAGGGAGACCCAGTACTTC. Protein sequence: CASSPWTSLGDRETQYF.